This section outlines one T cell receptor (beta chain) sequence together with its context. The antigen remains undetermined. One entry per CDR3 protein results from TCRdb running MiXCR on the 5' RACE reads. The sample yields about 58,000 distinct CDR3 sequences, roughly 6.9% seen once. The CDR3 loop spans 16 amino acids. Trimming removed 4 bases at V and 1 base at J, with 11 bases between. Germline V lookup: CDR1 SGHVS, CDR2 FNYEAQ. This sample is drawn from a study of T cells after yellow fever vaccination. Study results and caveats: CD4 and CD8 compartments shared a small share of clonotypes, likely from convergent recombination.

The source is a man aged 18 to 29 who received the YFV17D yellow fever vaccine. The starting material was CD8+ T cells sorted from PBMCs, obtained on the day of the first yellow fever vaccination. The V call is TRBV7-6, the J call TRBJ1-6; D remains unclear. CDR3 DNA sequence: TGTGCCAGCAGCTCCCGCCCGCGTTCCTATAATTCACCCCTCCACTTT. Protein: CASSSRPRSYNSPLHF.